This T cell receptor beta chain appears in the sequencing data of a study of sequential checkpoint blockade in melanoma. On the study more broadly: Both treatment sequences were followed by maintenance nivolumab.

The table came from immunoSEQ multiplex PCR; TCRdb's copy has only in-frame clones and leaves some out. The sample records some 3,900 clones, around 20% being singletons. The germline V and J ends were trimmed by 8 bases and 1 base, with 21 bases remaining between them. Germline V gene lookup returns CDR1 LNHDA and CDR2 SQIVND (reference sequence). The CDR3 spans 16 residues. Treatment indicated: randomized to nivolumab then ipilimumab (arm A) or the reverse (arm B). Sample: tumor tissue (inferred from file names), taken from a patient given nivolumab and ipilimumab in sequence. This chain connects TRBV19 to TRBJ2-7, with D maybe TRBD2 (6 bases). This receptor was obtained from a human donor with melanoma. The CDR3 nucleotides are TGTGCCAGTCAAAAGCAGCTGGGACGGGAGTCCTACGAGCAGTACTTC. Its protein product is CASQKQLGRESYEQYF.